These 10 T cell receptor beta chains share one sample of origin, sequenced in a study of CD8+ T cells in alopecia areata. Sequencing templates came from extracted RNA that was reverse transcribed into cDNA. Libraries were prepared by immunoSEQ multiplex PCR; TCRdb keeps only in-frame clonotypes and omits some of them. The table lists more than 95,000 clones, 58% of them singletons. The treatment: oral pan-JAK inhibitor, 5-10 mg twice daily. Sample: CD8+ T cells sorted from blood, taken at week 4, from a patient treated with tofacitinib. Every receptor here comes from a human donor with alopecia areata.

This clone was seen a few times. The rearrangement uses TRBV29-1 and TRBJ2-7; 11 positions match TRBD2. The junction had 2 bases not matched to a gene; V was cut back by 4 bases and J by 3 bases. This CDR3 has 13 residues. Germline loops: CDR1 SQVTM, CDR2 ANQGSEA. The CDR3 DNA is TGCAGCGTTGTTCTAGCGGGGGGCTACGAGCAGTACTTC. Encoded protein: CSVVLAGGYEQYF.

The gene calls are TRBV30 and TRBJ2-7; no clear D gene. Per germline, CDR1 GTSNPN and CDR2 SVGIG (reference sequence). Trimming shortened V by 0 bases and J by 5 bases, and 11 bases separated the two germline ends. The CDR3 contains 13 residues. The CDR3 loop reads CAWSVMLADEQYF. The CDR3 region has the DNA TGTGCCTGGAGTGTAATGTTGGCAGACGAGCAGTACTTC. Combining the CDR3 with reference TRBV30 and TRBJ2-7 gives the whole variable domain SQTIHQWPATLVQPVGSPLSLECTVEGTSNPNLYWYRQAAGRGLQLLFYSVGIGQISSEVPQNLSASRPQDRQFILSSKKLLLSDSGFYLCAWSVMLADEQYFGPGTRLTVT.

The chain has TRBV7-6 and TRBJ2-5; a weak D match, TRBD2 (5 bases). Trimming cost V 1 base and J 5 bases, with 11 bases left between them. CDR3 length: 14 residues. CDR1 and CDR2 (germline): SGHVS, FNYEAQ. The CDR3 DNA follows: TGTGCCAGCAGCTTAGGGCGGGTAGGGGAGACCCAGTACTTC. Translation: CASSLGRVGETQYF. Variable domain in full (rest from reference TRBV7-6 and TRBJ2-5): GAGVSQSPRYKVTKRGQDVALRCDPISGHVSLYWYRQALGQGPEFLTYFNYEAQQDKSGLPNDRFSAERPEGSISTLTIQRTEQRDSAMYRCASSLGRVGETQYFGPGTRLLVL.

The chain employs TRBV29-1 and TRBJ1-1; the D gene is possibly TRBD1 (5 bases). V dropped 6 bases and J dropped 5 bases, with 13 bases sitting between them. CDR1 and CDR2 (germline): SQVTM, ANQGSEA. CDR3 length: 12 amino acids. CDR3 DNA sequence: TGCAGCGTGTTTCCAGGGTTGACTGAAGCTTTCTTT. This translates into CSVFPGLTEAFF.

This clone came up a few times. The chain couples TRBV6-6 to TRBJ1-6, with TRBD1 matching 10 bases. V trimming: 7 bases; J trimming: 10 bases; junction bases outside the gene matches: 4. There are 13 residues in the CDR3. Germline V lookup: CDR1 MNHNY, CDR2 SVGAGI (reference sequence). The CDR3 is CASIPGQGSPLHF. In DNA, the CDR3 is TGTGCCAGCATTCCGGGACAGGGGTCACCCCTCCACTTT.

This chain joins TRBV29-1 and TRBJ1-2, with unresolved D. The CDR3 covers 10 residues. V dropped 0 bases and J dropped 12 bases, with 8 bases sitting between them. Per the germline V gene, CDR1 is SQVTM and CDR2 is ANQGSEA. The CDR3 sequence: CSVEDREDTF. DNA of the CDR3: TGCAGCGTTGAAGACAGAGAGGACACCTTC.

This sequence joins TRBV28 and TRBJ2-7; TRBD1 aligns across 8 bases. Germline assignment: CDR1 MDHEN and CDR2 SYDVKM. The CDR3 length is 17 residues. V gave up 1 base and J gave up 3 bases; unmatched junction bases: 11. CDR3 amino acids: CASSLYPGGPTYYEQYF. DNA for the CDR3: TGTGCCAGCAGTTTATATCCAGGGGGCCCGACTTACTACGAGCAGTACTTC.

The DNA for the CDR3 is TGTGCCAGCAGTCCACCTGGGGCCAACGTCCTGACTTTC. It is translated as CASSPPGANVLTF. The chain is built from TRBV25-1 and TRBJ2-6; D is uncertain. Germline lookup yields CDR1 MGHDK and CDR2 SYGVNS. This CDR3 region has 13 residues. V lost 5 bases and J 2 bases, leaving 4 bases between the germline ends.

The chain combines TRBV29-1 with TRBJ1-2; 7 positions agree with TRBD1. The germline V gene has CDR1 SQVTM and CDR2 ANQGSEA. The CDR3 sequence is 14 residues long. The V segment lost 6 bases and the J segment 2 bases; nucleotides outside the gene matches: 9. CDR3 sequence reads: CSVEDRTTNYGYTF. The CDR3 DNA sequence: TGCAGCGTGGAGGACAGGACGACAAACTATGGCTACACCTTC.

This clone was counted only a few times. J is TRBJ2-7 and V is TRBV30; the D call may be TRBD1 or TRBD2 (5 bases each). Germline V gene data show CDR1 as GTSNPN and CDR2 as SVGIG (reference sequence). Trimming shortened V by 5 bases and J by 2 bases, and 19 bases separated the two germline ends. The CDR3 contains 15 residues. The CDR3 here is CAWGGLGTATYEQYF. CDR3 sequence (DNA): TGTGCCTGGGGAGGCCTCGGGACGGCTACCTACGAGCAGTACTTC.